This entry is about one T cell receptor beta chain. Its target is unknown. This sample was taken from a study of PD-L1 blockade in urothelial cancer. Study-level information: Patients commenced atezolizumab in the mid-2010s, and it was given at 1,200 mg intravenously every 3 weeks. It was at 3 weeks (second dose) and 6 weeks after treatment start that blood was analyzed. Blood yielded a median of around 150,000 T cells per sample.

This sample's time point: pretreatment peripheral blood. Method: immunoSEQ multiplex PCR; TCRdb's copy keeps in-frame clones and lacks some. This table has 40,000 to 55,000 clones, roughly 84% appearing once. Regarding the study as a whole: Greater 3-week expansion of tumor-associated blood clones was recorded for durable-benefit patients.

Germline V gene data show CDR1 as SGHDT and CDR2 as YYEEEE. V trimming: 0 bases; J trimming: 9 bases; junction bases outside the gene matches: 9. The CDR3 runs to 15 residues. Sequenced here: PBMCs, sampled around atezolizumab (anti-PD-L1) treatment. The receptor's source is a man aged 60 to 69 with urothelial cancer. This rearrangement joins TRBV5-6 to TRBJ1-2; 9 bases agree with TRBD1. The DNA of the CDR3 is TGTGCCAGCAGCTTGGTGGACAGGGGAGGAGAAAGCTACACCTTC. The encoded protein is CASSLVDRGGESYTF.